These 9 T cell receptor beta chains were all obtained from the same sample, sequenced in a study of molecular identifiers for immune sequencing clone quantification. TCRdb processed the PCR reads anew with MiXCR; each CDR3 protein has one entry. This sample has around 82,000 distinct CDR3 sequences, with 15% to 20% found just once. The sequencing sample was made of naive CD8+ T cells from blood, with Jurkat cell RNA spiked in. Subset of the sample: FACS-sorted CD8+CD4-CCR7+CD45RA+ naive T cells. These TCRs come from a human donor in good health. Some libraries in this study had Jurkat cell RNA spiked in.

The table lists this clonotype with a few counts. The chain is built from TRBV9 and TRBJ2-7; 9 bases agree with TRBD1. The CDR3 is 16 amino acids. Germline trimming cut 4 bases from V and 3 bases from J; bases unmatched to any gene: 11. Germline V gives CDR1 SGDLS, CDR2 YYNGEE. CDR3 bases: TGTGCCAGCAGCCCCTTAAGGGGGACAGGGATCTACGAGCAGTACTTC. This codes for CASSPLRGTGIYEQYF. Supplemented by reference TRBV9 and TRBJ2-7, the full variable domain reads DSGVTQTPKHLITATGQRVTLRCSPRSGDLSVYWYQQSLDQGLQFLIQYYNGEERAKGNILERFSAQQFPDLHSELNLSSLELGDSALYFCASSPLRGTGIYEQYFGPGTRLTVT.

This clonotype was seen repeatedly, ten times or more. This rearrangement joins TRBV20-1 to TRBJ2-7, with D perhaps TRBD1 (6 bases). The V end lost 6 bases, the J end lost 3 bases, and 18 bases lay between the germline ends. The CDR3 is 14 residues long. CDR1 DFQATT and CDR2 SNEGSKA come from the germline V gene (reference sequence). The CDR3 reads CSAARDTENYEQYF. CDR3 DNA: TGCAGTGCAGCCCGGGACACCGAAAACTACGAGCAGTACTTC.

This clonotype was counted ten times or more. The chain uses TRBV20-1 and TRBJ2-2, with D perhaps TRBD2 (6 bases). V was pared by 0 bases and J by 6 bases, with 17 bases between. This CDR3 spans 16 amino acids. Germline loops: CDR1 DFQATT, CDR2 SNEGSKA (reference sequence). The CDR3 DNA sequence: TGCAGTGCTAGAGAGCCCGACGGGGGTGCGGCCGGGGAGCTGTTTTTT. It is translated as CSAREPDGGAAGELFF.

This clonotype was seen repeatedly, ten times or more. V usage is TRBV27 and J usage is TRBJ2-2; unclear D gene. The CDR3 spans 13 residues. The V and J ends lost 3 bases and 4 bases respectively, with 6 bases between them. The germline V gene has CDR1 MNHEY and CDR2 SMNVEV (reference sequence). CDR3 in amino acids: CASSLISTGELFF. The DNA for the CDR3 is TGTGCCAGCAGTTTGATCAGCACCGGGGAGCTGTTTTTT.

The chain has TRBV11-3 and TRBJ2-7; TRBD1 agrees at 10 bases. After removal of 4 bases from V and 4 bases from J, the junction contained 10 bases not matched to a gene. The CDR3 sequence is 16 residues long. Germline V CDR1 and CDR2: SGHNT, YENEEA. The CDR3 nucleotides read TGTGCCAGCAGCTCACCCCCCCGGACAGGGGGGTACGAGCAGTACTTC. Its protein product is CASSSPPRTGGYEQYF.

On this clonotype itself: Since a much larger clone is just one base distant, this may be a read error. CDR3 sequence: CASSSIQLGCDEQFF. The CDR3 nucleotides read TGCGCCAGCAGCTCCATTCAGTTGGGGTGTGATGAGCAGTTCTTC. V is TRBV5-1 and J is TRBJ2-1; D is ambiguous. The CDR3 extends over 15 amino acids. The V and J ends lost 3 bases and 8 bases respectively, with 18 bases between them. Looked up from germline, CDR1 is SGHRS and CDR2 is YFSETQ.

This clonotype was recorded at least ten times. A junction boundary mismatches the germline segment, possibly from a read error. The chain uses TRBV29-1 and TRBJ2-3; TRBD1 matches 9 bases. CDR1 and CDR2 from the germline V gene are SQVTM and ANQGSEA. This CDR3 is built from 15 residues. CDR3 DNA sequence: TGCAGCGTGGAAGGGACAGGGCGTAGCACAGATACGCAGTATTTT. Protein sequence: CSVEGTGRSTDTQYF.

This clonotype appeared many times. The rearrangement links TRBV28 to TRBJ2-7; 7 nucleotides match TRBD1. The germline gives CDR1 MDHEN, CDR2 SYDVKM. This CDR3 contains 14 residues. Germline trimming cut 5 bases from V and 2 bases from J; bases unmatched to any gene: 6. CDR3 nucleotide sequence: TGTGCCAGCAGTCCAAGGACAGGCCCCTACGAGCAGTACTTC. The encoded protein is CASSPRTGPYEQYF.

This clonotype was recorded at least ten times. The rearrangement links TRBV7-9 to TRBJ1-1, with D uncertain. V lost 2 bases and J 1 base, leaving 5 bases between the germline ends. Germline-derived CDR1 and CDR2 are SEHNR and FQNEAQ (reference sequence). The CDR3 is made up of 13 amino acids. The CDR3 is CASSLTPNTEAFF. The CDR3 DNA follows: TGTGCCAGCAGCTTAACACCGAACACTGAAGCTTTCTTT.